This T cell receptor (beta chain) comes out of a study of beta chain features in type 1 diabetes. General study findings and limits: Shorter TCRB CDR3s, moderately but significantly so, were found in Type 1 diabetes patients in all four CD4+ subsets.

This clone occurred a few times. The antigen is unknown. Expressed TCRB transcripts got sequenced, as all isolated RNA was reverse transcribed. TCRdb keeps only in-frame clones here, not all; method: immunoSEQ multiplex PCR. The sample yields 640,000 or so clones, about 14% seen once. Per germline, CDR1 MNHNY and CDR2 SVGAGI (reference sequence). The V end was cut by 5 bases, the J end by 10 bases, with 9 bases between. The CDR3 length is 11 residues. The genes are TRBV6-6 and TRBJ2-1, with unresolved D. This receptor was taken from a man aged 18 to 30 with type 1 diabetes. Sequencing input: naive CD4+ T cells from blood. The CDR3, as DNA: TGTGCCAGCAGTCCCGTAAGCGAGCAGTTCTTC. Its protein product is CASSPVSEQFF.